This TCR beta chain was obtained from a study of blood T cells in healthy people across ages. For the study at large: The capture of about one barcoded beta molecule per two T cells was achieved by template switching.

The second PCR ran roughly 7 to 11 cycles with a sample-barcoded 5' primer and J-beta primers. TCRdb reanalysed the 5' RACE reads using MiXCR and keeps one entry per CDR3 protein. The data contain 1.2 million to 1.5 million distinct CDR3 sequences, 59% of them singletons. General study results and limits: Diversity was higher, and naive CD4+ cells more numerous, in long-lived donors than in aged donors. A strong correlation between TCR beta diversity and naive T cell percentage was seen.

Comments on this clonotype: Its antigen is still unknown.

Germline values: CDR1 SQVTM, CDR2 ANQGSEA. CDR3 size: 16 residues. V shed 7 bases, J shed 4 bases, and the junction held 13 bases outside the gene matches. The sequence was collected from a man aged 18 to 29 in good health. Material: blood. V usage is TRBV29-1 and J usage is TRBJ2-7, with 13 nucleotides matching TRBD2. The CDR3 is CSARSGLAGVGYEQYF. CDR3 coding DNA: TGCAGCGCCCGCTCCGGACTAGCGGGAGTAGGGTACGAGCAGTACTTC.